This T cell receptor beta chain emerged from a study of T-cell memory formation after mild COVID-19. TCRdb called the 5' RACE reads again in MiXCR, with one record for every CDR3 protein. This repertoire shows approximately 150,000 distinct CDR3 sequences, 15% to 20% found once; its top ten account for about 2.1%. This clonotype has more than one count but fewer than ten. Trimming cost V 5 bases and J 10 bases, with 14 bases left between them. The CDR3 is made up of 12 amino acids. In germline, CDR1 is MNHEY, CDR2 SVGEGT. The sequenced material came from PBMCs or a T cell subset sorted from them (not recorded which). This TCR came from an adult woman who had mild COVID-19 (a few samples of this study predate the infection). Cell type and time point are not known. V gene TRBV6-2 or TRBV6-3 combines with J gene TRBJ1-2, with D perhaps TRBD1 (6 bases). Here the CDR3 reads CASSPGTFSYTF. CDR3 nucleotide sequence: TGTGCCAGCAGTCCCGGGACATTCTCCTACACCTTC.